Below, 4 T cell receptor beta chains from the same sample are listed, as sequenced in a study of T cell changes during pregnancy in multiple sclerosis. Using immunoSEQ multiplex PCR, the repertoire was profiled, and TCRdb retains in-frame clones only, with some absent. This sample has some 80,000 clones; 94% occur once, and the top ten carry roughly 0.14%. The source material was CD4+ T cells from peripheral blood mononuclear cells, sampled after pregnancy. All receptors derive from a female donor with multiple sclerosis, enrolled in a pregnancy study.

The genes are TRBV30 and TRBJ1-5, with D perhaps matching TRBD1 (5 bases). This CDR3 is built from 14 residues. Trimming removed 0 bases at V and 5 bases at J, with 11 bases between. The V gene's germline CDR1 is GTSNPN and CDR2 SVGIG (reference sequence). Written as DNA, the CDR3 is TGTGCCTGGAGTGTATTCAGGGAGGATCAGCCCCAGCATTTT. Translated: CAWSVFREDQPQHF.

Only a few counts were recorded for this clone. The chain employs TRBV9 and TRBJ2-2, with D unclear. V was shortened by 0 bases and J by 4 bases, with 13 bases between the two germline ends. The germline CDR1 and CDR2 sequences are SGDLS and YYNGEE. The CDR3 sequence is 16 residues long. In DNA form, the CDR3 reads TGTGCCAGCAGCGTAGAGTCCGACACCCTCACCGGGGAGCTGTTTTTT. Translation: CASSVESDTLTGELFF.

The chain couples TRBV28 to TRBJ2-3; D is ambiguous. The CDR3 has 13 residues. Trimming pared 5 bases from V and 4 bases from J, leaving 10 bases between. Germline CDR1 reads MDHEN; CDR2 reads SYDVKM. CDR3 protein: CASSPTRSDTQYF. The CDR3 nucleotides are TGTGCCAGCAGTCCGACTCGATCAGATACGCAGTATTTT. Full variable domain (outside the CDR3, taken from reference TRBV28 and TRBJ2-3): DVKVTQSSRYLVKRTGEKVFLECVQDMDHENMFWYRQDPGLGLRLIYFSYDVKMKEKGDIPEGYSVSREKKERFSLILESASTNQTSMYLCASSPTRSDTQYFGPGTRLTVL.

The chain links TRBV28 to TRBJ1-1, with TRBD1 identical over 7 bases. The CDR3 totals 15 residues. The junction had 12 bases not matched to a gene; V was cut back by 5 bases and J by 6 bases. Germline V gene lookup returns CDR1 MDHEN and CDR2 SYDVKM. This CDR3 is CASSAPTGPESEAFF. CDR3 sequence (DNA): TGTGCCAGCAGTGCTCCGACAGGGCCCGAATCTGAAGCTTTCTTT.